This T cell receptor (beta chain) was recorded in a study of cytomegalovirus exposure and HLA in healthy donors. Of note for this clone: Its matching antigen is unknown.

The germline V and J ends were trimmed by 1 base and 9 bases, with 7 bases remaining between them. This CDR3 is built from 12 residues. CDR1 is SGHAT and CDR2 is FQNNGV in the germline V gene. The PCR employed 60 Vbeta primers together with 13 Jbeta primers. Data came from immunoSEQ multiplex PCR; TCRdb stores just in-frame clones and leaves some out. The ten top clones account for approximately 0.98%, within a sample of more than 200,000 clones. Broader study findings: Some TCR beta chains (more than 150 of them) were listed as cytomegalovirus-associated. In a later analysis, the majority of CMV-associated beta chains seemingly showed HLA restriction. Several of the most significant clusters were apparently associated with common viral pathogens in a later analysis.

The origin of this receptor is a woman aged 25 to 39 in good health and CMV-seropositive. The chain has TRBV11-2 and TRBJ1-5; no firm D call. Sequenced sample: PBMCs. In DNA form, the CDR3 reads TGTGCCAGCAGCTTAGTAGATCGGCCCCAGCATTTT. Translated: CASSLVDRPQHF.